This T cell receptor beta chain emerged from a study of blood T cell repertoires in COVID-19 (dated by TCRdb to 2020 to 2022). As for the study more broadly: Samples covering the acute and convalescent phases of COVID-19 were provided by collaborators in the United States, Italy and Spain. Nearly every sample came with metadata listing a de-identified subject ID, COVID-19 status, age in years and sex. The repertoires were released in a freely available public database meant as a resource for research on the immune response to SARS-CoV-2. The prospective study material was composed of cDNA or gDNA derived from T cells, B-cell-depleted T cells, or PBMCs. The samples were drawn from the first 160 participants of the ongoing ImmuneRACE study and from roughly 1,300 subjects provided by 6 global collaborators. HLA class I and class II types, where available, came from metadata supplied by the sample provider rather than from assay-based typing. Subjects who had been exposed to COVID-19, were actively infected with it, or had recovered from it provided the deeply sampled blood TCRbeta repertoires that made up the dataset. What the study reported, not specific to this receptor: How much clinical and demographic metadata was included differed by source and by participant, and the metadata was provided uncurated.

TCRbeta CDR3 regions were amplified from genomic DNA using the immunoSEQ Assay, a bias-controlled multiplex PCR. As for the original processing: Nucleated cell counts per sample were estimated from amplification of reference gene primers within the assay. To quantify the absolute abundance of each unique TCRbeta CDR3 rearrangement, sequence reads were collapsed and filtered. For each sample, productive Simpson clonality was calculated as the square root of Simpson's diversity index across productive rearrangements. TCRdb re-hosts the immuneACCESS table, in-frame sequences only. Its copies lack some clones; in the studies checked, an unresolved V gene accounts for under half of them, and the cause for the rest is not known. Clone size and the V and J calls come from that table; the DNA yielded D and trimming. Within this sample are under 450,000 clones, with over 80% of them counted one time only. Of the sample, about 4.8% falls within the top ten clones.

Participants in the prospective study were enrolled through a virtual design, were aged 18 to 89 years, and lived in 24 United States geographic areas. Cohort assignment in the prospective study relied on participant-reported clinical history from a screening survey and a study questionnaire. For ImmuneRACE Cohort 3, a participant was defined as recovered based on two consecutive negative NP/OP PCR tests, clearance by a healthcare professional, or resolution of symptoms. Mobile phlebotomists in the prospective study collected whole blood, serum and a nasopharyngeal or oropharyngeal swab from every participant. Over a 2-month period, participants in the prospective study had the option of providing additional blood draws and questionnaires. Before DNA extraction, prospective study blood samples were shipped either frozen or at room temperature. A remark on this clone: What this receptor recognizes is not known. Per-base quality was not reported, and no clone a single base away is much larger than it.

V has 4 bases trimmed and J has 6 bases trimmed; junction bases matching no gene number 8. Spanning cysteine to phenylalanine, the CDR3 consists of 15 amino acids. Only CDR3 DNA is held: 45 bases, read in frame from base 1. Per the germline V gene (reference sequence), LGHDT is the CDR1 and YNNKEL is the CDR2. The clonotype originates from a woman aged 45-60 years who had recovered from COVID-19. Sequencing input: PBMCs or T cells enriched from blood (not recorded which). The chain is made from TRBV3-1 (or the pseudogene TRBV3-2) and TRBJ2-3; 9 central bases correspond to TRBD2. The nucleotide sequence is TGTGCCAGCAGCCTCGCGGGAGGGGAGGTGGATACGCAGTATTTT. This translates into CASSLAGGEVDTQYF.